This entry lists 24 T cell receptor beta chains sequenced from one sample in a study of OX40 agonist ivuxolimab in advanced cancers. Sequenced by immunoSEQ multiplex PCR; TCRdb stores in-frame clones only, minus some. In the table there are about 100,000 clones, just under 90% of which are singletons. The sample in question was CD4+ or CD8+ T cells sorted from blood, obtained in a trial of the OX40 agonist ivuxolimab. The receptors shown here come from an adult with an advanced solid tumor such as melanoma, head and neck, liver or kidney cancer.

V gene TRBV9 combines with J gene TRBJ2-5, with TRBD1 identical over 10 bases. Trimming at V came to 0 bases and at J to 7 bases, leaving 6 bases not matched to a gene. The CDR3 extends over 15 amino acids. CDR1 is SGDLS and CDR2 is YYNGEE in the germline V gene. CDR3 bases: TGTGCCAGCAGCGTAGAGGGACAGGGGAAGGGGACCCAGTACTTC. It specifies CASSVEGQGKGTQYF.

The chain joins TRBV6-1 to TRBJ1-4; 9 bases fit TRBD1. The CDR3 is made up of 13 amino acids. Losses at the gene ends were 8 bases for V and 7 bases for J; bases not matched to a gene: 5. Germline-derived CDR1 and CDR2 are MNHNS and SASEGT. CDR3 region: CASARDRAEKLFF. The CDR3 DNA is TGTGCCAGCGCTAGGGACAGGGCTGAAAAACTGTTTTTT.

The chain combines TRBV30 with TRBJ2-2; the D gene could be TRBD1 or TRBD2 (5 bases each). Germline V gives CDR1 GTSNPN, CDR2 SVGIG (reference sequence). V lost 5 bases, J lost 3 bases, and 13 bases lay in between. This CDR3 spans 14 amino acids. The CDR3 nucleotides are TGTGCCTGGGGAATGGGACCCGACACCGGGGAGCTGTTTTTT. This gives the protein CAWGMGPDTGELFF.

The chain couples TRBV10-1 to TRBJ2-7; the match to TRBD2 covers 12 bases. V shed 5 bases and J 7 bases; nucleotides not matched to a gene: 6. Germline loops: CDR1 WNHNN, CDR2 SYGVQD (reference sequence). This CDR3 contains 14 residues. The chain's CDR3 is CASSSSGRATEQYF. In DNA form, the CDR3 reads TGCGCCAGCAGTTCTAGCGGGAGGGCAACTGAGCAGTACTTC.

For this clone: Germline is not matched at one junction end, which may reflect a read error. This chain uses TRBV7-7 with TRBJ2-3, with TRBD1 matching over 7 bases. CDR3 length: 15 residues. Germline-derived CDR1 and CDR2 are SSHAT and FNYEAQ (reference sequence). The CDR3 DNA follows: TGTGCTAGCAGCCCTCGACAGGGATCAAGGGATACGCAGTATTTT. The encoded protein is CASSPRQGSRDTQYF.

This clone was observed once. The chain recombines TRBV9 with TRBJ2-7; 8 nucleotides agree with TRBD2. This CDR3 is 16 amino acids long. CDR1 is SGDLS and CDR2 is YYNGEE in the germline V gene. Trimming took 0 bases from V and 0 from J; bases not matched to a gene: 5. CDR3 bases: TGTGCCAGCAGCGTAGGTGATAGCGGGACCTCCTACGAGCAGTACTTC. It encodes CASSVGDSGTSYEQYF.

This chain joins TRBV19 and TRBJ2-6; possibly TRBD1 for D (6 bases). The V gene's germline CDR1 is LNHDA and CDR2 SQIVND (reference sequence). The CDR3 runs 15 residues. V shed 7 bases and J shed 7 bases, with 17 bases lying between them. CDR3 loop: CASTADRPLANVLTF. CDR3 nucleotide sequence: TGTGCCAGTACCGCAGACAGGCCCCTTGCCAACGTCCTGACTTTC.

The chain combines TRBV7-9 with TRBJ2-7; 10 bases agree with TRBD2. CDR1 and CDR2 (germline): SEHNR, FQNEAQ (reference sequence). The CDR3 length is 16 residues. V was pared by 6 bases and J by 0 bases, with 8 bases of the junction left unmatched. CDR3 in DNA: TGTGCCAGCAGACTAGCGGGGCCCGCTAGCTCCTACGAGCAGTACTTC. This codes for CASRLAGPASSYEQYF.

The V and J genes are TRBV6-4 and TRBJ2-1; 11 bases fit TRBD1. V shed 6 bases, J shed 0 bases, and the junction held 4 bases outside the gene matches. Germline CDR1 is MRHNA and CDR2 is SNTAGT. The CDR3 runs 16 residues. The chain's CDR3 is CASRDRGPGSYNEQFF. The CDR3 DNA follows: TGTGCCAGCAGGGACAGGGGGCCGGGCTCCTACAATGAGCAGTTCTTC.

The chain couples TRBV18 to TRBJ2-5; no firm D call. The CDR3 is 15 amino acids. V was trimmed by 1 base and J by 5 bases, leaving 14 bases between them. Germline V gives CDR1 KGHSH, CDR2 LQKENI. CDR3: CASSPRSGYEETQYF. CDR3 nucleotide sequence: TGTGCCAGCTCACCACGATCCGGGTACGAGGAGACCCAGTACTTC.

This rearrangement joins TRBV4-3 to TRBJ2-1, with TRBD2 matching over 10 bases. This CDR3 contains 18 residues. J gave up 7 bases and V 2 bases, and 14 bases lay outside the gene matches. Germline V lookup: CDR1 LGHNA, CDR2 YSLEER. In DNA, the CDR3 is TGCGCCAGCAGCCAATCGCCGGGGGGGAGCGGGAGGGAAAATGAGCAGTTCTTC. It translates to CASSQSPGGSGRENEQFF.

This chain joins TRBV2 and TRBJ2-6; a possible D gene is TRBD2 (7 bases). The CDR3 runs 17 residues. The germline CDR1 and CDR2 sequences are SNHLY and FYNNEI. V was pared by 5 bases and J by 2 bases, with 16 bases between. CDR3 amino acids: CASSTSRGGTGANVLTF. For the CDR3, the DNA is TGTGCCAGCAGTACCAGCAGGGGAGGGACTGGGGCCAACGTCCTGACTTTC.

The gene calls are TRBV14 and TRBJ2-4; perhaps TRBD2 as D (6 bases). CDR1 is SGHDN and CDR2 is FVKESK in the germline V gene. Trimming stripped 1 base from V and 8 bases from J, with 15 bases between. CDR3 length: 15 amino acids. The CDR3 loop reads CASSQVGGARDIQYF. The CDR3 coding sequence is TGTGCCAGCAGCCAAGTCGGAGGGGCGCGGGACATTCAGTACTTC. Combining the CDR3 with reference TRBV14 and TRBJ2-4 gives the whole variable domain EAGVTQFPSHSVIEKGQTVTLRCDPISGHDNLYWYRRVMGKEIKFLLHFVKESKQDESGMPNNRFLAERTGGTYSTLKVQPAELEDSGVYFCASSQVGGARDIQYFGAGTRLSVL.

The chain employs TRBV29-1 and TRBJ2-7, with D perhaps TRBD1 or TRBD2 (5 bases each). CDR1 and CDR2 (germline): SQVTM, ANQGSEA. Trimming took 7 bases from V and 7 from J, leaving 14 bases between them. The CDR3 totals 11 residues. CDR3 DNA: TGCAGCGGGGACCGGGCTAGGGAGCAGTACTTC. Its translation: CSGDRAREQYF.

This chain's CDR3 is CASSASPSYEQYF. The CDR3 nucleotides are TGCGCCAGCAGCGCGAGTCCCTCCTACGAGCAGTACTTC. This chain joins TRBV5-1 and TRBJ2-7; D remains unclear. Germline-derived CDR1 and CDR2 are SGHRS and YFSETQ. The CDR3 is 13 residues long. The germline V and J ends were trimmed by 4 bases and 0 bases, with 8 bases remaining between them.

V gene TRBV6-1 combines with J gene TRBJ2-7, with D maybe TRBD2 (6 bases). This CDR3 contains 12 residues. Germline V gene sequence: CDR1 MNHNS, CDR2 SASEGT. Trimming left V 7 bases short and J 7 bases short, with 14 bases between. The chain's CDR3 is CASKTGVGEQYF. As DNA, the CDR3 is TGTGCCAGCAAAACGGGGGTGGGGGAGCAGTACTTC.

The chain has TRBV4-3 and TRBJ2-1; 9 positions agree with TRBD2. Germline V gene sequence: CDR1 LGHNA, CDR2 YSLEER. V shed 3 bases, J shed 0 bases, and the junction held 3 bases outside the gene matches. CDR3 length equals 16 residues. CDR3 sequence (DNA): TGCGCCAGCAGCCAGGGACTAGCTTCCTCCTACAATGAGCAGTTCTTC. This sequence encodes CASSQGLASSYNEQFF.

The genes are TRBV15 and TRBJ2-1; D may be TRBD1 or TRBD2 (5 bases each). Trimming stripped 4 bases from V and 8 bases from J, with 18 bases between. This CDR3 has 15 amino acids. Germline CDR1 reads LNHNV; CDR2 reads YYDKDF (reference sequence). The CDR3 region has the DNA TGTGCCACCAGCATCCTCGGGACGCTTGACTATGAGCAGTTCTTC. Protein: CATSILGTLDYEQFF.

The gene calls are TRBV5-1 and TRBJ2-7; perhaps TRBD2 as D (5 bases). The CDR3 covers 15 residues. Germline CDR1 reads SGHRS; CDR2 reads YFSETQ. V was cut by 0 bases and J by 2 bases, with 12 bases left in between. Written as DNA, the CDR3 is TGCGCCAGCAGCTTGGGGACTTCCACCCCCTACGAGCAGTACTTC. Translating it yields CASSLGTSTPYEQYF.

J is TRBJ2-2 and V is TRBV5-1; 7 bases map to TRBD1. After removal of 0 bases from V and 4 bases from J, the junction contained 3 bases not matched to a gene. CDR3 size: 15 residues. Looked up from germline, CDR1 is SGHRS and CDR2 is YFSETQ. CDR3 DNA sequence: TGCGCCAGCAGCTTGGAAGGGGGCCGCACCGGGGAGCTGTTTTTT. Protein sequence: CASSLEGGRTGELFF.

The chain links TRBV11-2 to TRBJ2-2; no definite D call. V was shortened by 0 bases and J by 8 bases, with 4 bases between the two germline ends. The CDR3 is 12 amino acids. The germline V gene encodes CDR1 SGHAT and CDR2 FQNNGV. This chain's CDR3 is CASSLEVGELFF. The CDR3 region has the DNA TGTGCCAGCAGCTTAGAGGTTGGGGAGCTGTTTTTT. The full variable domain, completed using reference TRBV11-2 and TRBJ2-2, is EAGVAQSPRYKIIEKRQSVAFWCNPISGHATLYWYQQILGQGPKLLIQFQNNGVVDDSQLPKDRFSAERLKGVDSTLKIQPAKLEDSAVYLCASSLEVGELFFGEGSRLTVL.

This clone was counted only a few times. CDR3 bases: TGTGCCATCAGGGGGGACAGATCTAATGAAAAACTGTTTTTT. Its protein product is CAIRGDRSNEKLFF. V gene TRBV10-3 combines with J gene TRBJ1-4; 7 positions agree with TRBD1. Germline CDR1 and CDR2: ENHRY and SYGVKD. Germline trimming cut 6 bases from V and 3 bases from J; bases unmatched to any gene: 4. This CDR3 is built from 14 residues.

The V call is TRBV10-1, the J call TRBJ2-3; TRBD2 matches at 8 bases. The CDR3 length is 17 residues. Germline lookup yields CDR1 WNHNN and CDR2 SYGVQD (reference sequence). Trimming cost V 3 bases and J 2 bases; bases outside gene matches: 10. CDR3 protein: CASSDHHTSGPTDTQYF. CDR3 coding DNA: TGCGCCAGCAGTGATCACCATACTAGCGGCCCCACAGATACGCAGTATTTT.

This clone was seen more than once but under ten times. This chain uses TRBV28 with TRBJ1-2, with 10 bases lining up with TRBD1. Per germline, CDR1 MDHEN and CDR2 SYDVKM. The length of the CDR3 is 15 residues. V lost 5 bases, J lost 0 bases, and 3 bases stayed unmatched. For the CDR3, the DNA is TGTGCCAGCAGTCCCGGGACAGGGGCTAACTATGGCTACACCTTC. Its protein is CASSPGTGANYGYTF.